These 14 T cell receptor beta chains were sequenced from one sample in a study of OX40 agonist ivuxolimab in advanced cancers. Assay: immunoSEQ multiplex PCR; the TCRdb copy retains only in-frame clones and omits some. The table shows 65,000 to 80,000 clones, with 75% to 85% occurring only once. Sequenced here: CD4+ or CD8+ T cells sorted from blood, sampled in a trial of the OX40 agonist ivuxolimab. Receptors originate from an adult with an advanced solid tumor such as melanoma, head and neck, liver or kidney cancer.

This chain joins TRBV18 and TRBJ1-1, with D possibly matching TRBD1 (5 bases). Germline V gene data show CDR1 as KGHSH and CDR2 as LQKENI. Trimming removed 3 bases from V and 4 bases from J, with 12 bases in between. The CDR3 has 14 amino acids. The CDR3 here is CASSPGRAGTEAFF. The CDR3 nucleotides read TGTGCCAGCTCACCGGGCAGGGCTGGCACTGAAGCTTTCTTT.

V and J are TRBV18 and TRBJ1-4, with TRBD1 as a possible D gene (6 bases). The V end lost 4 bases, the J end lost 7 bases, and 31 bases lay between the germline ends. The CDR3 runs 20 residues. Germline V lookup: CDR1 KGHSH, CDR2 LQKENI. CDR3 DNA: TGTGCCAGCTCACGCAACAGGGCGCAGGTGAACCAAGTCCCAGGTGAAAAACTGTTTTTT. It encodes CASSRNRAQVNQVPGEKLFF.

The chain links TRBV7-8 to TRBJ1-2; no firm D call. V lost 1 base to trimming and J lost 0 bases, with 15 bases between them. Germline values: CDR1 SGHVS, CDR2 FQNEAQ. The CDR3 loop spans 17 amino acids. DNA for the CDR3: TGTGCCAGCAGCTTAGAAGTCCGGGCCTCAGCTAACTATGGCTACACCTTC. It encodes CASSLEVRASANYGYTF.

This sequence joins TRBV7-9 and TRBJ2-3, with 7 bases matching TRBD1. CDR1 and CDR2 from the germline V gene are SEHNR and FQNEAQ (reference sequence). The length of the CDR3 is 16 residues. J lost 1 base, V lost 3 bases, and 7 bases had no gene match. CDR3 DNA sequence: TGTGCCAGCAGCTTGTGGCAGGGGGACGGCACAGATACGCAGTATTTT. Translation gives CASSLWQGDGTDTQYF.

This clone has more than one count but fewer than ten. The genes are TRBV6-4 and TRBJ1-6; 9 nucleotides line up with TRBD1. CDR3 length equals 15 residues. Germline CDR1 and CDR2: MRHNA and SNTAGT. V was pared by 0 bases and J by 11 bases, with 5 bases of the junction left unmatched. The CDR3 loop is CASSDSGQGVTPLHF. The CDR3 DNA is TGTGCCAGCAGTGACTCGGGACAGGGAGTCACACCCCTCCACTTT.

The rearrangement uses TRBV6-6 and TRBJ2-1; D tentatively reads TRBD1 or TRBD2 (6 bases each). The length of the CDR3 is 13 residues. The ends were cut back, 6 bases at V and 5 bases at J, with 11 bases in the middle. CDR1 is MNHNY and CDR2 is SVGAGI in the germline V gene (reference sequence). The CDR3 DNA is TGTGCCAGCAGGAAGGAGGGGGACAATGAGCAGTTCTTC. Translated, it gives CASRKEGDNEQFF.

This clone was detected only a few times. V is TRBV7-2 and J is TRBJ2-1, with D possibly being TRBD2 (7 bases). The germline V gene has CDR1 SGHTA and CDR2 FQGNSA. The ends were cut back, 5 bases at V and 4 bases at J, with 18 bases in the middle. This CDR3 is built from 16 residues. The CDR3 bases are TGTGCCAGCAGCCCCAGAGGGGGGGGGCTATACAATGAGCAGTTCTTC. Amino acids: CASSPRGGGLYNEQFF.

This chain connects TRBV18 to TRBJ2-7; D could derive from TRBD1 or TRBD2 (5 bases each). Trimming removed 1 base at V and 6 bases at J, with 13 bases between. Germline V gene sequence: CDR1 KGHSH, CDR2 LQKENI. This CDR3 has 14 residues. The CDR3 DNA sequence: TGTGCCAGCTCACCACAGGGCACGGGGCGCGAGCAGTACTTC. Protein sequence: CASSPQGTGREQYF.

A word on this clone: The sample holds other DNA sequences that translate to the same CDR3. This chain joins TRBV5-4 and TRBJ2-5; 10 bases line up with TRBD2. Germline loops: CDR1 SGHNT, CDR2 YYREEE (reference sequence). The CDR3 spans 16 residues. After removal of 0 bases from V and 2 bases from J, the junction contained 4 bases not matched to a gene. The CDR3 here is CASSLGAGGPQETQYF. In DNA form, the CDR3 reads TGTGCCAGCAGCTTGGGAGCGGGGGGGCCTCAAGAGACCCAGTACTTC.

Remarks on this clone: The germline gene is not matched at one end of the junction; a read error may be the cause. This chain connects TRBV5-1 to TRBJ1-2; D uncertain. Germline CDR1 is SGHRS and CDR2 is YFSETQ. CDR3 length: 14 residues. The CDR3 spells CASSLKDSNYGYTF. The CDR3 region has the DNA TGTGCCAGCAGCTTGAAGGACTCTAACTATGGCTACACCTTC.

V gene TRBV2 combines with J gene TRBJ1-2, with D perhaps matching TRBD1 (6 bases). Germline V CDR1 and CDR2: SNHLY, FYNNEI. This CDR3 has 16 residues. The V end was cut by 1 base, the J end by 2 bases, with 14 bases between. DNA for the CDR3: TGTGCCAGCAGTGAAGGTCTTAGGGGGGGCAACTATGGCTACACCTTC. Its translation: CASSEGLRGGNYGYTF.

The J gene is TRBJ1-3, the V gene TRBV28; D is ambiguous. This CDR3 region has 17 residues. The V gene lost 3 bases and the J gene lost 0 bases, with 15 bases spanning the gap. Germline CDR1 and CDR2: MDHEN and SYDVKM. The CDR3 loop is CASSLAGSSNSGNTIYF. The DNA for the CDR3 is TGTGCCAGCAGTTTGGCGGGCAGTTCTAACTCTGGAAACACCATATATTTT.

The CDR3 sequence: CASSSGQNRDMSTDTQYF. In DNA, the CDR3 is TGTGCCAGCAGCTCAGGACAGAACCGGGACATGAGCACAGATACGCAGTATTTT. V usage is TRBV5-5 and J usage is TRBJ2-3, with D maybe TRBD1 (6 bases). This CDR3 spans 18 amino acids. Germline V lookup: CDR1 SGHKS, CDR2 YYEKEE (reference sequence). V lost 3 bases and J 0 bases, leaving 20 bases between the germline ends.

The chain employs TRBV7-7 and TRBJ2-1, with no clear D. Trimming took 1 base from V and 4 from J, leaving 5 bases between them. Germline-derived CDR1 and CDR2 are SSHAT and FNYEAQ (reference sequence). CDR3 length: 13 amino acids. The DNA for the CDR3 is TGTGCCAGCAGCTTAGGGCAGTACAATGAGCAGTTCTTC. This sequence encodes CASSLGQYNEQFF.